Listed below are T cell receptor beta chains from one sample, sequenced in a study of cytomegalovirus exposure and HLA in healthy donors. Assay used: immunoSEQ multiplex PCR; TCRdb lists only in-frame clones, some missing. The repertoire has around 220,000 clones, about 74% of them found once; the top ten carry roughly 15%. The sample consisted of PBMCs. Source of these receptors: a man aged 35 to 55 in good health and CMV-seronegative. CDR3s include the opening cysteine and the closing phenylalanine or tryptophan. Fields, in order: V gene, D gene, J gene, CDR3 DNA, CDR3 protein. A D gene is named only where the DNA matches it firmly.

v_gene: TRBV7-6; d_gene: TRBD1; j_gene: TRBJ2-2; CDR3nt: TGTGCCAGCAGCAGGGACAGGGGGCAAGTCGGGGAGCTGTTTTTT; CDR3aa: CASSRDRGQVGELFF
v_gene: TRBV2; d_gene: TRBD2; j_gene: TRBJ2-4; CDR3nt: TGTGCCAGCTTTAAGGGACTAGCGGAAGGATTAGCCAAAAACATTCAGTACTTC; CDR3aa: CASFKGLAEGLAKNIQYF
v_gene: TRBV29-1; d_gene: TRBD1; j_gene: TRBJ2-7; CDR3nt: TGCAGCGCCCGAACCGGGACAGGGGGCCACGAGCAGTACTTC; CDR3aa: CSARTGTGGHEQYF
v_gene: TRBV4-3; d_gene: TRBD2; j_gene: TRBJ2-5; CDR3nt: TGCGCCAGCAGCCAAGATTTTACGGGGGGTTCTCAAGAGACCCAGTACTTC; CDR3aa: CASSQDFTGGSQETQYF
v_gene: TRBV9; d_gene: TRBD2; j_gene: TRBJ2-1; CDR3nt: TGTGCCAGCAGCGTGAGACTAGCGGGGTACAATGAGCAGTTCTTC; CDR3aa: CASSVRLAGYNEQFF
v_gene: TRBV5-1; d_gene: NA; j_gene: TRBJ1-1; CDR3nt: TGCGCCAGCAGCTTGAGGGGAGAGGGGCGGGGAGCTTTCTTT; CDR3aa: CASSLRGEGRGAFF
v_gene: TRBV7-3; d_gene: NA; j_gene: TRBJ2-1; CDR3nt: TGTGCCAGCAGCTTAGGGGCAGGATACAATGAGCAGTTCTTC; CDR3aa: CASSLGAGYNEQFF
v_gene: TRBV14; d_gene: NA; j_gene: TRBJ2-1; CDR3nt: TGTGCCAGCAGCGTCTGGAGCGGCCTGAGCTCCTACAATGAGCAGTTCTTC; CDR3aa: CASSVWSGLSSYNEQFF
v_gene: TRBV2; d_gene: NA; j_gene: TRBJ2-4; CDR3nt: TGTGCCAGCAGTGAATTGGCGCTAAGGGAGCGGGCGTACTTC; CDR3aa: CASSELALRERAYF
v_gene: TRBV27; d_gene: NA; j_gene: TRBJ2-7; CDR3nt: TGTGCCAGCAGTTTACTGAGCTCCTACGAGCAGTACTTC; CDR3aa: CASSLLSSYEQYF